These T cell receptor beta chains were read from a single sample in a study of T cell responses to AZD1222 COVID-19 vaccine. Clones were sequenced by immunoSEQ multiplex PCR, and TCRdb holds only the in-frame ones, with some missing. The sample has 85,000 to 130,000 clones; 90% are singletons. The sequences come from peripheral blood, collected 28 days after the second AZD1222 dose. The receptor source for this set is an adult who received the AZD1222 COVID-19 vaccine. Both conserved end residues are part of each CDR3. D genes are given only for firm matches. Clone size is stated in some rows and not others, as once, few, many or a class when expanded.

.,TRBV3-1/TRBV3-2,15,.,TRBJ2-1,TGTGCCAGCAGCCATTCGGCAGGGTCGGGGGATGAGCAGTTCTTC,CASSHSAGSGDEQFF
.,TRBV4-3,14,.,TRBJ2-1,TGCGCCAGCAGCCAAGCAACCGGGTTCAATGAGCAGTTCTTC,CASSQATGFNEQFF
.,TRBV11-2,17,.,TRBJ1-3,TGTGCCAGCAGCTTCACCCGTCTAGGGGGGAGAGGAAACACCATATATTTT,CASSFTRLGGRGNTIYF
.,TRBV7-2,13,.,TRBJ1-2,TGTGCCAGCAGCTCGGGATCTGGGGGAAGCTACACCTTC,CASSSGSGGSYTF
.,TRBV27,16,TRBD1,TRBJ2-2,TGTGCCAGCAGTCTTACGACAGGGGGCGCGGCCGGGGAGCTGTTTTTT,CASSLTTGGAAGELFF
.,TRBV27,15,TRBD1,TRBJ1-2,TGTGCCAGCAGTTTAAGAGGACAGGGGGCCTATGGCTACACCTTC,CASSLRGQGAYGYTF
few,TRBV5-4,16,TRBD1,TRBJ1-2,TGTGCCAGCAGCTTGAGAGGGACAGGGGATAACTATGGCTACACCTTC,CASSLRGTGDNYGYTF
.,TRBV27,14,.,TRBJ2-7,TGTGCCAGCAGCGCTGGGGTCCTACCCTACGAGCAGTACTTC,CASSAGVLPYEQYF
.,TRBV9,15,TRBD2,TRBJ2-7,TGTGCCAGCAGCTCCGGGACTAGCGGGGGGGTAGAGCAGTACTTC,CASSSGTSGGVEQYF
.,TRBV19,13,.,TRBJ1-5,TGTGCCAGTAGCGGGACATATAATCAGCCCCAGCATTTT,CASSGTYNQPQHF
.,TRBV18,17,TRBD1,TRBJ1-1,TGTGCCAGCTCACTTTCGACAGGCTCCGCAGGGGGTCCTGAAGCTTTCTTT,CASSLSTGSAGGPEAFF
.,TRBV9,16,TRBD2,TRBJ2-1,TGTGCCAGCAGCGTATCTGAGTTCGGGGGGGTCGGTGAGCAGTTCTTC,CASSVSEFGGVGEQFF
.,TRBV12-5,18,.,TRBJ2-5,TGTGCTAGTGGTTTCTCGGCCTCCGAGACACGGGTCGGGGAGACCCAGTACTTC,CASGFSASETRVGETQYF
.,TRBV20-1,14,.,TRBJ2-2,TGCAGTGCTAGTAACGGGGCACGTACCGGGGAGCTGTTTTTT,CSASNGARTGELFF
few,TRBV6-5,14,.,TRBJ1-1,TGTGCCAGCCGGGACTCCGGGGGAAACACTGAAGCTTTCTTT,CASRDSGGNTEAFF
few,TRBV7-2,15,TRBD1,TRBJ2-1,TGTGCCAGCAGCTTAGCATCGCGACAGGGCGGCGAGCAGTTCTTC,CASSLASRQGGEQFF
.,TRBV10-3,11,.,TRBJ1-5,TGTGCCATCGGTAGCAATCAGCCCCAGCATTTT,CAIGSNQPQHF
.,TRBV7-2,16,.,TRBJ2-2,TGTGCCAGCAGCTCCAACCTACTACCGAACACCGGGGAGCTGTTTTTT,CASSSNLLPNTGELFF
.,TRBV29-1,14,TRBD1,TRBJ2-7,TGCAGCGTGATACCCTGGGACAGCTCCTACGAGCAGTACTTC,CSVIPWDSSYEQYF
once,TRBV7-9,12,.,TRBJ2-1,TGTGCCAGCAGCTACGGAGGGGATGAGCAGTTCTTC,CASSYGGDEQFF
.,TRBV6-5,12,.,TRBJ1-2,TGTGCCAGCAGCGACCGGAACTATGGCTACACCTTC,CASSDRNYGYTF
.,TRBV6-5,16,TRBD2,TRBJ2-5,TGTGCCAGCAGTTACCAGACTAGCGGGGGGGGAGAGACCCAGTACTTC,CASSYQTSGGGETQYF
.,TRBV9,14,.,TRBJ1-2,TGTGCCAGCAGCGTAGTCCACCAGGGCTATGGCTACACCTTC,CASSVVHQGYGYTF
once,TRBV18,14,TRBD1,TRBJ1-1,TGTGCCAGCTCACTAACCACAGGGGAGGGTGAAGCTTTCTTT,CASSLTTGEGEAFF
.,TRBV10-3,16,TRBD2,TRBJ2-7,TGTGCCATCAGTGAGTCGGGGACTAGCGGGGCTTACGAGCAGTACTTC,CAISESGTSGAYEQYF
few,TRBV7-2,13,.,TRBJ2-7,TGTGCCAGCAGCCCCTCAGGGCCACAAGAGCAGTACTTC,CASSPSGPQEQYF
.,TRBV7-2,17,TRBD2,TRBJ2-3,TGTGCCAGCAGCTTAAAGAACAGCGGGGGAGGCGCAGATACGCAGTATTTT,CASSLKNSGGGADTQYF
.,TRBV7-9,14,TRBD1,TRBJ1-4,TGTGCCAGCAGCTACGACAGGGTTAGGGAAAAACTGTTTTTT,CASSYDRVREKLFF
.,TRBV27,17,TRBD2,TRBJ2-7,TGTGCCAGCAGTTTGACTAGCGGGGTCCTGAGAACCTACGAGCAGTACTTC,CASSLTSGVLRTYEQYF
.,TRBV11-1,18,TRBD1,TRBJ1-6,TGTGCCAGCAGCTTAGCCTCCTCGGGGACAGTTTCTAATTCACCCCTCCACTTT,CASSLASSGTVSNSPLHF
.,TRBV6-2/TRBV6-3,14,.,TRBJ2-1,TGTGCCAGCAGTTCAAGCAGGATTTACAATGAGCAGTTCTTC,CASSSSRIYNEQFF
once,TRBV7-8,17,.,TRBJ2-4,TGTGCCAGCAGCGTCAAAGGGGGGGCGCGGGCCAAAAACATTCAGTACTTC,CASSVKGGARAKNIQYF
.,TRBV5-6,16,TRBD2,TRBJ2-2,TGTGCCAGCAGCTTGCAGACGGGGGGGCCGACCGGGGAGCTGTTTTTT,CASSLQTGGPTGELFF
.,TRBV20-1,14,.,TRBJ2-1,TGCAGTGCTAGTGGGACACCTACTTACAATGAGCAGTTCTTC,CSASGTPTYNEQFF
.,TRBV4-3,15,TRBD1,TRBJ1-2,TGCGCCAGCAGCCAAGCCCGGGACAGGGGCTATGGCTACACCTTC,CASSQARDRGYGYTF
.,TRBV6-5,15,.,TRBJ1-3,TGTGCCAGCAGCCCCTCGGACCTCGCGCTAAACACCATATATTTT,CASSPSDLALNTIYF
.,TRBV19,15,TRBD1,TRBJ1-2,TGTGCCAGTAGTGTCTTAGACAGGGGTAGTGGTGGCTACACCTTC,CASSVLDRGSGGYTF
.,TRBV19,18,TRBD2,TRBJ2-2,TGTGCCAGTAGTATAAATTTAGGACTAGCGGGGGCCACCGGGGAGCTGTTTTTT,CASSINLGLAGATGELFF